These 32 T cell receptor beta chains originate from one sample sequenced in a study of blood T cells in healthy people across ages. Using a J-beta primer mix together with a sample-barcoded 5' primer, a second PCR was run for roughly 6 to 12 cycles. Each CDR3 protein gets one entry after TCRdb re-called the 5' RACE reads with MiXCR. The sample has some 700,000 distinct CDR3 sequences, roughly 44% seen once. Sequenced: blood. The receptors were gathered from a woman aged 55 to 70 in good health.

The table lists this clonotype with a count of one. The CDR3 loop is CASSFVVGTEAFF. The CDR3 DNA sequence: TGTGCCAGCAGTTTTGTGGTGGGCACTGAAGCTTTCTTT. The rearrangement uses TRBV12-3 or TRBV12-4 and TRBJ1-1; D is uncertain. Trimming removed 3 bases from V and 4 bases from J, with 9 bases in between. The CDR3 loop spans 13 amino acids.

The chain combines TRBV12-5 with TRBJ2-1; the match to TRBD2 covers 7 bases. Germline V gives CDR1 LGHNT, CDR2 FRNRAP. The V gene end was trimmed by 1 base and the J gene end by 3 bases; junction bases not matched to a gene: 15. The CDR3 covers 19 residues. The CDR3 here is CASGLEVTGGPALYNEQFF. The CDR3 DNA follows: TGTGCTAGTGGTTTGGAGGTTACGGGGGGACCCGCCCTCTACAATGAGCAGTTCTTC. The entire variable domain, with the rest obtained from reference TRBV12-5 and TRBJ2-1, is as follows: DARVTQTPRHKVTEMGQEVTMRCQPILGHNTVFWYRQTMMQGLELLAYFRNRAPLDDSGMPKDRFSAEMPDATLATLKIQPSEPRDSAVYFCASGLEVTGGPALYNEQFFGPGTRLTVL.

Only a few counts were recorded for this clonotype. For the CDR3, the DNA is TGTGCCACCTCAGGGGTCTACGAGCAGTACTTC. As protein: CATSGVYEQYF. V is TRBV28 and J is TRBJ2-7, with D possibly TRBD1 on 6 matching bases. Germline V lookup: CDR1 MDHEN, CDR2 SYDVKM. The CDR3 extends over 11 amino acids. The V end was cut by 10 bases, the J end by 3 bases, with 10 bases between.

The DNA for the CDR3 is TGTGCCACCGACCTCGGGAATAACTATGGCTACACCTTC. This encodes CATDLGNNYGYTF. The chain is built from TRBV6-1 and TRBJ1-2; D call uncertain. Germline V gene data show CDR1 as MNHNS and CDR2 as SASEGT. V lost 10 bases and J 1 base, leaving 13 bases between the germline ends. The CDR3 covers 13 residues.

The genes are TRBV27 and TRBJ1-1; possible D gene TRBD1, 5 bases. Between the trimmed V and J ends, which lost 5 bases and 0 bases, there was a span of 13 bases. This CDR3 is 15 amino acids long. The germline gives CDR1 MNHEY, CDR2 SMNVEV (reference sequence). The CDR3 spells CASSPGTVMNTEAFF. CDR3 DNA sequence: TGTGCCAGCAGTCCCGGGACGGTTATGAACACTGAAGCTTTCTTT.

This clonotype was recorded a few times. The genes are TRBV3-1 and TRBJ1-4; D not certain. Germline values: CDR1 LGHDT, CDR2 YNNKEL (reference sequence). There are 15 residues in the CDR3. V gave up 1 base and J gave up 12 bases, with 18 bases separating them. DNA of the CDR3: TGTGCCAGCAGCCAAGGGCCCTACTTGTCTGGGGAACTGTTTTTT. It translates to CASSQGPYLSGELFF.

The rearrangement uses TRBV12-3 or TRBV12-4 and TRBJ2-2, with 8 bases identical to TRBD2. Unmatched junction bases numbered 3, after V lost 3 bases and J lost 0 bases. This CDR3 has 16 amino acids. CDR3 in amino acids: CASSLAGGTNTGELFF. In DNA, the CDR3 is TGTGCCAGCAGTTTGGCGGGGGGTACGAACACCGGGGAGCTGTTTTTT.

This chain joins TRBV12-3 or TRBV12-4 and TRBJ1-2, with TRBD1 identical over 9 bases. The CDR3 has 15 residues. The junction had 7 bases not matched to a gene; V was cut back by 5 bases and J by 3 bases. This CDR3 reads CASSRTGGAHYGYTF. CDR3 coding DNA: TGTGCCAGCAGTCGCACAGGGGGCGCCCACTATGGCTACACCTTC.

The chain recombines TRBV11-2 with TRBJ2-3; D perhaps matches TRBD2 (6 bases). V was trimmed by 1 base and J by 0 bases, leaving 11 bases between them. The length of the CDR3 is 16 residues. Germline V gene lookup returns CDR1 SGHAT and CDR2 FQNNGV. DNA for the CDR3: TGTGCCAGCAGCTTAGGGGCGGGATTAAGCACAGATACGCAGTATTTT. Amino acids: CASSLGAGLSTDTQYF.

The V and J genes are TRBV9 and TRBJ2-1, with 14 bases that match TRBD2. Germline V gene sequence: CDR1 SGDLS, CDR2 YYNGEE. The CDR3 is made up of 16 amino acids. The junction had 3 bases not matched to a gene; V was cut back by 0 bases and J by 7 bases. The CDR3 DNA sequence: TGTGCCAGCAGCGTAGGGACTAGCGGGGGGCCTAATGAGCAGTTCTTC. Translated, it gives CASSVGTSGGPNEQFF.

This chain joins TRBV7-6 and TRBJ1-5; D unclear. Trimming left V 5 bases short and J 1 base short, with 9 bases between. Per germline, CDR1 SGHVS and CDR2 FNYEAQ. The CDR3 has 14 residues. The CDR3 DNA follows: TGTGCCAGCAGCCCTGCGGTGAGCAATCAGCCCCAGCATTTT. Amino acids: CASSPAVSNQPQHF.

The V gene is TRBV11-2, the J gene TRBJ2-1; TRBD2 agrees at 9 bases. CDR3 length equals 17 residues. With V trimmed by 5 bases and J by 0 bases, 8 bases remained unmatched. The germline gives CDR1 SGHAT, CDR2 FQNNGV. The CDR3, as DNA: TGTGCCAGCAGCCGTGGCTTTAGCGGGAGCTCCTACAATGAGCAGTTCTTC. This translates into CASSRGFSGSSYNEQFF. The full variable domain, completed using reference TRBV11-2 and TRBJ2-1, is EAGVAQSPRYKIIEKRQSVAFWCNPISGHATLYWYQQILGQGPKLLIQFQNNGVVDDSQLPKDRFSAERLKGVDSTLKIQPAKLEDSAVYLCASSRGFSGSSYNEQFFGPGTRLTVL.

This clonotype has a handful of counts. The rearrangement joins TRBV12-3 or TRBV12-4 to TRBJ2-3, with 12 bases fitting TRBD2. This CDR3 region has 15 residues. Trimming cost V 7 bases and J 2 bases; bases outside gene matches: 4. This CDR3 is CASNRLAGVTDTQYF. The CDR3 DNA sequence: TGTGCCAGCAACCGACTAGCGGGAGTCACAGATACGCAGTATTTT.

The genes are TRBV7-8 and TRBJ2-1, with 10 positions matching TRBD2. Germline loops: CDR1 SGHVS, CDR2 FQNEAQ. The CDR3 has 15 residues. The V and J ends lost 4 bases and 5 bases, in that order; junction bases with no gene match: 5. The CDR3 sequence: CASSSRTSGHNEQFF. CDR3 coding DNA: TGTGCCAGCAGCTCGAGGACTAGCGGCCACAATGAGCAGTTCTTC.

This clonotype came up many times. This rearrangement joins TRBV28 to TRBJ2-1, with 8 bases fitting TRBD2. This CDR3 is built from 19 residues. Unmatched junction bases numbered 14, after V lost 2 bases and J lost 2 bases. Germline CDR1 MDHEN, CDR2 SYDVKM. CDR3 protein: CASSLLLTYSGSPYNEQFF. CDR3 nucleotides: TGTGCCAGCAGTTTACTCCTTACCTACAGCGGGAGCCCCTACAATGAGCAGTTCTTC. The whole variable domain, filled in from reference TRBV28 and TRBJ2-1, reads DVKVTQSSRYLVKRTGEKVFLECVQDMDHENMFWYRQDPGLGLRLIYFSYDVKMKEKGDIPEGYSVSREKKERFSLILESASTNQTSMYLCASSLLLTYSGSPYNEQFFGPGTRLTVL.

The chain recombines TRBV10-3 with TRBJ2-7; TRBD1 is a possible D gene (5 bases). Germline CDR1 is ENHRY and CDR2 is SYGVKD. The CDR3 covers 14 residues. V was clipped by 4 bases and J by 0 bases, with 10 bases between them. The CDR3 region is CAISVTGNSYEQYF. The CDR3 coding sequence is TGTGCCATCAGTGTAACAGGCAACTCCTACGAGCAGTACTTC.

The chain couples TRBV15 to TRBJ2-1, with 10 bases matching TRBD2. CDR3 length equals 15 residues. Germline loops: CDR1 LNHNV, CDR2 YYDKDF (reference sequence). The junction had 5 bases not matched to a gene; V was cut back by 3 bases and J by 6 bases. The CDR3 DNA follows: TGTGCCACCAGCAGGCAGCGGGGGGGCCCCAATGAGCAGTTCTTC. Translation: CATSRQRGGPNEQFF.

The gene calls are TRBV27 and TRBJ2-5; D remains unclear. The CDR3 sequence is 13 residues long. In germline, CDR1 is MNHEY, CDR2 SMNVEV (reference sequence). V dropped 7 bases and J dropped 2 bases, with 11 bases sitting between them. CDR3 DNA sequence: TGTGCCAGCAAAAGGGCCCGGCAAGAGACCCAGTACTTC. Translation: CASKRARQETQYF.

The J gene is TRBJ1-2, the V gene TRBV3-1; D ambiguous. The germline V gene encodes CDR1 LGHDT and CDR2 YNNKEL (reference sequence). CDR3 length: 13 amino acids. The V end was cut by 3 bases, the J end by 6 bases, with 11 bases between. This CDR3 is CASSHIGLDGYTF. The CDR3 nucleotides are TGTGCCAGCAGCCATATCGGGCTTGATGGCTACACCTTC.

The sample holds a few counts of this clonotype. The chain combines TRBV14 with TRBJ2-3; no firm D call. This CDR3 has 14 residues. The ends were cut back, 0 bases at V and 7 bases at J, with 11 bases in the middle. Germline CDR1 and CDR2: SGHDN and FVKESK. The CDR3 DNA reads TGTGCCAGCAGCCAAGATCTCACCGCCCATACGCAGTATTTT. Translation gives CASSQDLTAHTQYF.

This clonotype was picked up many times. The rearrangement uses TRBV29-1 and TRBJ2-3; TRBD1 matches 8 bases. This CDR3 is built from 13 residues. With V trimmed by 6 bases and J by 2 bases, 4 bases remained unmatched. Germline V gene lookup returns CDR1 SQVTM and CDR2 ANQGSEA. CDR3 sequence reads: CSVGTGATDTQYF. The CDR3 nucleotides read TGCAGCGTCGGGACAGGCGCCACAGATACGCAGTATTTT.

This clonotype was found many times. This chain joins TRBV6-1 and TRBJ2-3; no reliable D call. From germline, CDR1 is MNHNS and CDR2 SASEGT. CDR3 length equals 10 residues. V was pared by 7 bases and J by 14 bases, with 13 bases between. Here the CDR3 reads CASIGKRWYF. The CDR3 nucleotides read TGTGCCAGCATAGGCAAACGGTGGTATTTT.

The chain uses TRBV6-2 or TRBV6-3 and TRBJ2-1; 8 positions match TRBD2. Per germline, CDR1 MNHEY and CDR2 SVGEGT. The CDR3 is made up of 16 amino acids. The J segment lost 8 bases and the V segment lost 5 bases, leaving 14 bases of the junction unmatched. As DNA, the CDR3 is TGTGCCAGCAGTCCAGCGGGAGAACCAGTTTGGTATGAGCAGTTCTTC. This gives the protein CASSPAGEPVWYEQFF.

In its sample, this clonotype was seen many times. This chain joins TRBV12-3 or TRBV12-4 and TRBJ2-5; D unresolved. CDR3 length: 13 residues. V was cut by 2 bases and J by 4 bases, with 8 bases left in between. CDR3 nucleotide sequence: TGTGCCAGCAGTTTAAACCGGGCAGAGACCCAGTACTTC. Protein sequence: CASSLNRAETQYF.

DNA for the CDR3: TGCAGTGCTAGAGATAAGGTAGCGGGGAATGAGCAGTTCTTC. Translation gives CSARDKVAGNEQFF. J is TRBJ2-1 and V is TRBV20-1, with 8 bases lining up with TRBD2. This CDR3 has 14 residues. The V and J ends lost 0 bases and 7 bases, in that order; junction bases with no gene match: 5. In germline, CDR1 is DFQATT, CDR2 SNEGSKA (reference sequence).

This clonotype was counted once. The rearrangement links TRBV7-2 to TRBJ2-4, with 9 bases fitting TRBD2. Germline assignment: CDR1 SGHTA and CDR2 FQGNSA. This CDR3 is built from 15 residues. V shed 1 base and J 14 bases; nucleotides not matched to a gene: 12. CDR3 nucleotides: TGTGCCAGCAGCTTAGGGAGGACTAGCGCCCAGAGGGAGTACTTC. Its protein is CASSLGRTSAQREYF.

This clonotype was observed a few times. The chain links TRBV6-2 or TRBV6-3 to TRBJ2-3; 8 nucleotides line up with TRBD2. The V segment lost 2 bases and the J segment 4 bases; nucleotides outside the gene matches: 5. This CDR3 is 15 amino acids long. Germline V gene sequence: CDR1 MNHEY, CDR2 SVGEGT. The CDR3 loop is CASSYQAGVADTQYF. CDR3 bases: TGTGCCAGCAGTTACCAAGCGGGAGTGGCAGATACGCAGTATTTT.

At least ten counts were recorded for this clonotype. The chain links TRBV12-3 or TRBV12-4 to TRBJ2-5; no clear D gene. The CDR3 runs 12 residues. Trimming took off 0 bases at V and 4 bases at J, with 3 bases between the two ends. In DNA, the CDR3 is TGTGCCAGCAGTTTAGCCCGAGAGACCCAGTACTTC. Translation gives CASSLARETQYF.

This clonotype was recorded a few times. The chain couples TRBV7-6 to TRBJ2-6; D unclear. Per the germline V gene, CDR1 is SGHVS and CDR2 is FNYEAQ. This CDR3 spans 15 amino acids. The V end was cut by 5 bases, the J end by 7 bases, with 15 bases between. The CDR3 region has the DNA TGTGCCAGCAGCAAGCCAGCAGCCCCTGCCAACGTCCTGACTTTC. This encodes CASSKPAAPANVLTF.

This clonotype has more than one count but fewer than ten. The chain links TRBV10-3 to TRBJ2-5, with D maybe TRBD1 (5 bases). Trimming stripped 6 bases from V and 0 bases from J, with 8 bases between. From germline, CDR1 is ENHRY and CDR2 SYGVKD. The CDR3 is 13 amino acids. The DNA for the CDR3 is TGTGCCATCAGGAACAGGTACCAAGAGACCCAGTACTTC. Translation gives CAIRNRYQETQYF.

In its sample, this clonotype was seen a few times. The rearrangement links TRBV12-3 or TRBV12-4 to TRBJ1-5; 7 nucleotides align to TRBD1. The CDR3 runs to 15 residues. V trimming: 1 base; J trimming: 3 bases; junction bases outside the gene matches: 3. CDR3 sequence: CASSLVEGANQPQHF. CDR3 coding DNA: TGTGCCAGCAGTTTAGTTGAGGGGGCCAATCAGCCCCAGCATTTT.

This sequence joins TRBV5-1 and TRBJ1-1; tentative D call: TRBD1 (5 bases). V was cut by 9 bases and J by 0 bases, with 15 bases left in between. Germline V gene sequence: CDR1 SGHRS, CDR2 YFSETQ. This CDR3 is built from 14 residues. The CDR3 is CATGMVQVNTEAFF. The DNA for the CDR3 is TGCGCCACTGGGATGGTACAGGTGAACACTGAAGCTTTCTTT.